Below, 9 T cell receptor beta chains from the same sample are listed, as sequenced in a study of CD8+CD57+ T cells in acquired aplastic anemia. The TCR beta profiling, which covered VDJ combination and CDR3 sequence, was carried out using genomic DNA as the template. One entry per CDR3 protein, called by TCRdb with MiXCR from the reads. Among over 250,000 distinct CDR3 sequences listed, about three fifths were seen once. Patients picked for sequencing had shown CD8+CD57+ cell expansion detected by flow cytometry. Input material: sorted CD4+, CD8+, or CD8+CD57+ T cells (not recorded which) from PBMCs. The source of these receptors is a human donor with aplastic anemia.

About this clonotype: The junction departs from the called germline gene at one end, perhaps through a read error. The chain is built from TRBV7-2 and TRBJ1-6, with a possible D match to TRBD1 (5 bases). The CDR3 length is 15 residues. Germline V gene data show CDR1 as SGHTA and CDR2 as FQGNSA. CDR3 sequence (DNA): TGTGCCAGCAGTTTCGACAGCTCCTATAATTCACCCCTCCATTTT. Amino acid sequence: CASSFDSSYNSPLHF.

The chain joins TRBV2 to TRBJ1-5; D is unresolved. The CDR3 extends over 15 amino acids. Germline V gene sequence: CDR1 SNHLY, CDR2 FYNNEI. Trimming took 7 bases from V and 0 from J, leaving 13 bases between them. The CDR3 nucleotides read TGTGCCAGCAAGTCTGTAACGGTTAGCAATCAGCCCCAGCATTTT. This translates into CASKSVTVSNQPQHF.

Ten or more counts support this clonotype. The chain links TRBV4-2 to TRBJ2-1; 9 nucleotides line up with TRBD2. The V and J ends lost 1 base and 6 bases, in that order; junction bases with no gene match: 7. Germline V gives CDR1 LGHNA, CDR2 YNFKEQ. The CDR3 loop spans 16 amino acids. This CDR3 reads CASSQGSAGGLNEQFF. The CDR3 DNA is TGTGCCAGCAGCCAAGGTTCTGCGGGAGGGCTCAATGAGCAGTTCTTC.

The V call is TRBV10-3, the J call TRBJ2-7; the match to TRBD2 covers 13 bases. This CDR3 has 15 amino acids. Trimming removed 1 base from V and 5 bases from J; junction bases left unmatched: 2. The V gene's germline CDR1 is ENHRY and CDR2 SYGVKD. As DNA, the CDR3 is TGTGCCATCAGTGAGTACGGACTAGCGGGAGACGAGCAGTACTTC. Residues: CAISEYGLAGDEQYF.

V and J are TRBV6-5 and TRBJ1-1; 7 bases are a match to TRBD1. Losses at the gene ends were 6 bases for V and 3 bases for J; bases not matched to a gene: 4. CDR1 is MNHEY and CDR2 is SVGAGI in the germline V gene. The CDR3 consists of 13 residues. CDR3 residues: CASSRDRDTEAFF. CDR3 coding DNA: TGTGCCAGCAGCCGTGACAGGGACACTGAAGCTTTCTTT.

This clonotype was detected a few times. The chain links TRBV20-1 to TRBJ2-1, with 11 bases lining up with TRBD2. The CDR3 extends over 14 amino acids. V dropped 1 base and J dropped 8; count of bases not matched to a gene: 4. CDR1 DFQATT and CDR2 SNEGSKA come from the germline V gene (reference sequence). CDR3 residues: CSARVSGGADEQFF. CDR3 DNA sequence: TGCAGTGCTAGAGTTAGCGGGGGGGCCGATGAGCAGTTCTTC.

This rearrangement joins TRBV20-1 to TRBJ1-6; 8 nucleotides agree with TRBD1. Germline V gene data show CDR1 as DFQATT and CDR2 as SNEGSKA (reference sequence). After removal of 3 bases from V and 10 bases from J, the junction contained 8 bases not matched to a gene. CDR3 length equals 14 residues. DNA for the CDR3: TGCAGTGCTAGTGGGGCAGGGGGCGACTCACCCCTCCACTTT. Its translation is CSASGAGGDSPLHF.

This clonotype was observed many times. The V gene is TRBV20-1, the J gene TRBJ1-4; D gene uncertain. Germline V CDR1 and CDR2: DFQATT, SNEGSKA (reference sequence). With 8 bases removed from V and 8 bases from J, the gap between germline ends came to 21 bases. The CDR3 spans 14 residues. The CDR3 DNA follows: TGCAGTACCCAAGAGGACCCTAGTGGGGAAAAACTGTTTTTT. Its protein is CSTQEDPSGEKLFF.

Turning to this clonotype: A read error may account for a junction end that differs from germline. The gene calls are TRBV20-1 and TRBJ2-2; D not certain. This CDR3 is built from 14 residues. Germline V CDR1 and CDR2: DFQATT, SNEGSKA (reference sequence). The CDR3 region has the DNA TGCAGTGCTACGCTCGACACGAATACCGGGGAGCTGTTTTTT. Encoded protein: CSATLDTNTGELFF.